This TCR beta chain was retrieved from a study of somatic mutations in cytotoxic T cells in rheumatoid arthritis. Study background: Patient blood (approximately 30 ml EDTA) was drawn right after diagnosis, before any treatment.

CDR1 is SGHRS, CDR2 YFSETQ, per germline. V lost 2 bases to trimming and J lost 6 bases, with 11 bases between them. The CDR3 has 14 amino acids. Some clones are missing from TCRdb's copy, which holds only in-frame ones; the method was immunoSEQ multiplex PCR. Among around 15,000 clones listed, around 77% were seen once. The investigators isolated CD4+ and CD8+ cells by positive magnetic bead selection and checked their purity by flow cytometry. The specimen sequenced was CD8+ T cells sorted from blood. The V call is TRBV5-1, the J call TRBJ1-4; no definite D call. This clonotype originated in an adult with rheumatoid arthritis. CDR3: CASSFGLADEKLFF. Here the CDR3 DNA reads TGCGCCAGCAGCTTCGGCTTGGCGGATGAAAAACTGTTTTTT.